This T cell receptor (beta chain) was profiled in a study of memory CD4+ T cells and cytomegalovirus serostatus. For the study at large: This sample comes from healthy Belgian adults, eight to ten CMV seropositive, about 25 seronegative. Points from the study as a whole: The CMV-associated TCR signature appears largely within the CD4+ memory repertoire.

Germline V gene sequence: CDR1 SGHRS, CDR2 YFSETQ. This CDR3 spans 14 amino acids. Germline trimming cut 4 bases from V and 5 bases from J; bases unmatched to any gene: 8. Regarding this clone: The antigen is unknown.

The protocol was immunoSEQ multiplex PCR, while the TCRdb copy is restricted to in-frame clones and leaves out a portion. The sample includes about 82,000 clones, around 80% of them seen just once. The sort gate was single viable CD3+CD4+CD8-CD45RO+ cells for memory CD4+ T cells. The chain carries TRBV5-1 and TRBJ2-7; 8 bases map to TRBD2. This sequence was found in an adult in good health and CMV-seronegative. Sample: memory CD4+ T cells from blood. This CDR3 reads CASSQGLAVDEQYF. DNA of the CDR3: TGCGCCAGCAGCCAAGGACTAGCTGTCGACGAGCAGTACTTC.